This T cell receptor beta chain was sequenced during a study of blood T cell repertoires in COVID-19. Across the study: Italy, Spain and the United States were the sources of the convalescent and acute COVID-19 samples. PBMCs, B-cell-depleted T cells, or T cells provided the cDNA or gDNA that made up the material.

Germline V gene data show CDR1 as MNHEY and CDR2 as SVGAGI. The CDR3 spans 14 residues. The ends lost 5 bases at V and 4 bases at J; junction bases unmatched: 5. In the original workflow: Scientists estimated how many nucleated cells there were by amplifying reference gene primers. The repertoire was sequenced with immunoSEQ multiplex PCR; TCRdb's copy has only in-frame clones and lacks some. V and J calls and clone size are those listed in that table; D and trimming were worked out from the DNA. The sample records 130,000 or so clones, about 83% being singletons. The rearrangement links TRBV6-5 to TRBJ2-7; 10 nucleotides agree with TRBD1. This sequence originates from a human donor in a cohort sampled during active COVID-19. The sample was peripheral blood. As DNA, the CDR3 is TGTGCCAGCAGTCGACAGGGGGCCAGGTACGAGCAGTACTTC. Its translation: CASSRQGARYEQYF.